The 9 T cell receptor beta chains listed next were all sequenced from one sample in a study of blood T cell repertoires in COVID-19. Some clones are missing from TCRdb's copy, which holds only in-frame ones; the method was immunoSEQ multiplex PCR. Counted here are a few hundred thousand clones, about 91% occurring once; the ten biggest clones make up approximately 12%. Sequenced material: peripheral blood. The source of these receptors is a woman aged 55-69 years with acute or convalescent COVID-19.

This clone was observed once. V and J are TRBV27 and TRBJ2-5, with 8 bases identical to TRBD1. CDR1 is MNHEY and CDR2 is SMNVEV in the germline V gene (reference sequence). J was trimmed by 8 bases and V by 8 bases; bases with no gene match: 10. The length of the CDR3 is 13 residues. The chain's CDR3 is CASGATGGTTQYF. The CDR3 DNA reads as TGTGCCAGCGGGGCCACAGGGGGGACAACCCAGTACTTC.

The chain recombines TRBV9 with TRBJ2-1; TRBD1 is a possible D gene (5 bases). CDR1 is SGDLS, CDR2 YYNGEE, per germline. The CDR3 covers 14 residues. V gave up 4 bases and J gave up 4 bases, with 12 bases separating them. Written as DNA, the CDR3 is TGTGCCAGCAGCCCCGGCCAGGGATACAATGAGCAGTTCTTC. It codes for CASSPGQGYNEQFF.

This sequence joins TRBV4-3 and TRBJ2-3; the D is unclear. In germline, CDR1 is LGHNA, CDR2 YSLEER. The CDR3 has 14 residues. The V end lost 4 bases, the J end lost 1 base, and 9 bases lay between the germline ends. This CDR3 is CASSPSTRTDTQYF. The CDR3 DNA is TGCGCCAGCAGCCCTAGTACCCGCACAGATACGCAGTATTTT.

DNA of the CDR3: TGTGCCAGCAGCCTGACTGACGGCTATGGCTACACCTTC. This sequence encodes CASSLTDGYGYTF. V is TRBV7-3 and J is TRBJ1-2, with D unclear. The CDR3 loop spans 13 amino acids. CDR1 SGHTA and CDR2 FQGTGA come from the germline V gene. The V gene lost 5 bases and the J gene lost 4 bases, with 11 bases spanning the gap.

The V and J genes are TRBV19 and TRBJ1-1; 8 bases match TRBD1. The V gene end was trimmed by 5 bases and the J gene end by 0 bases; junction bases not matched to a gene: 5. CDR1 and CDR2 from the germline V gene are LNHDA and SQIVND (reference sequence). This CDR3 has 15 residues. The CDR3 sequence is CASSPWTGLNTEAFF. In DNA, the CDR3 is TGTGCCAGTAGTCCGTGGACAGGGCTGAACACTGAAGCTTTCTTT. Complete variable domain (other parts from reference TRBV19 and TRBJ1-1): DGGITQSPKYLFRKEGQNVTLSCEQNLNHDAMYWYRQDPGQGLRLIYYSQIVNDFQKGDIAEGYSVSREKKESFPLTVTSAQKNPTAFYLCASSPWTGLNTEAFFGQGTRLTVV.

This chain connects TRBV9 to TRBJ1-1; tentatively, D is TRBD1 (6 bases). Looked up from germline, CDR1 is SGDLS and CDR2 is YYNGEE. This CDR3 region has 16 residues. The ends were cut back, 0 bases at V and 1 base at J, with 13 bases in the middle. The CDR3 region has the DNA TGTGCCAGCAGCGTAGGGGTGGGGGCAGGGAACACTGAAGCTTTCTTT. It encodes CASSVGVGAGNTEAFF.

The V and J genes are TRBV6-2 or TRBV6-3 and TRBJ1-5; 9 bases map to TRBD1. V gave up 5 bases and J gave up 0 bases; unmatched junction bases: 8. Germline V lookup: CDR1 MNHEY, CDR2 SVGEGT. This CDR3 has 17 residues. DNA of the CDR3: TGTGCCAGCAGTGCCGACAGGGGGGATTATAGCAATCAGCCCCAGCATTTT. Its translation: CASSADRGDYSNQPQHF.

The rearrangement uses TRBV27 and TRBJ1-5, with a possible D match to TRBD1 (6 bases). This CDR3 is 14 amino acids long. The germline V gene has CDR1 MNHEY and CDR2 SMNVEV (reference sequence). V lost 3 bases and J 5 bases, leaving 11 bases between the germline ends. The CDR3 sequence is CASSFYRDHQPQHF. CDR3 DNA: TGTGCCAGCAGTTTTTACAGGGACCATCAGCCCCAGCATTTT.

For this clone: The same CDR3 can be traced to other DNA sequences in this sample. Here the CDR3 reads CASSPDRNEKLFF. As DNA, the CDR3 is TGTGCCAGCTCACCGGACAGGAACGAAAAACTGTTTTTT. The J gene is TRBJ1-4, the V gene TRBV18; 7 bases fit TRBD1. This CDR3 has 13 amino acids. Per the germline V gene, CDR1 is KGHSH and CDR2 is LQKENI. Unmatched junction bases numbered 3, after V lost 3 bases and J lost 8 bases.